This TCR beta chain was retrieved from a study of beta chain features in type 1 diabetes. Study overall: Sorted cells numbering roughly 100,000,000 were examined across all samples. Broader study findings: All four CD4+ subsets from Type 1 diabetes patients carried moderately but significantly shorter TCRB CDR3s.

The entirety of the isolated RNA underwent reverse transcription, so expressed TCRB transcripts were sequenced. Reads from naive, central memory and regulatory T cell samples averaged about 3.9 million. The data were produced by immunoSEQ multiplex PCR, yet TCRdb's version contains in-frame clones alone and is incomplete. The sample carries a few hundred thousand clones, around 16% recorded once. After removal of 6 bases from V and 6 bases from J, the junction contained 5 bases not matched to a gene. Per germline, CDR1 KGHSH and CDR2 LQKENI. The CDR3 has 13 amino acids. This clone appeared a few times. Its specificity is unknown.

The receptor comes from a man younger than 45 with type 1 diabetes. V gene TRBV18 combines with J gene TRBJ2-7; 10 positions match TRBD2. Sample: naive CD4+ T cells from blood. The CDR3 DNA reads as TGTGCCAGCTCCCCCGGGACTAGCGCCGAGCAGTACTTC. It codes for CASSPGTSAEQYF.